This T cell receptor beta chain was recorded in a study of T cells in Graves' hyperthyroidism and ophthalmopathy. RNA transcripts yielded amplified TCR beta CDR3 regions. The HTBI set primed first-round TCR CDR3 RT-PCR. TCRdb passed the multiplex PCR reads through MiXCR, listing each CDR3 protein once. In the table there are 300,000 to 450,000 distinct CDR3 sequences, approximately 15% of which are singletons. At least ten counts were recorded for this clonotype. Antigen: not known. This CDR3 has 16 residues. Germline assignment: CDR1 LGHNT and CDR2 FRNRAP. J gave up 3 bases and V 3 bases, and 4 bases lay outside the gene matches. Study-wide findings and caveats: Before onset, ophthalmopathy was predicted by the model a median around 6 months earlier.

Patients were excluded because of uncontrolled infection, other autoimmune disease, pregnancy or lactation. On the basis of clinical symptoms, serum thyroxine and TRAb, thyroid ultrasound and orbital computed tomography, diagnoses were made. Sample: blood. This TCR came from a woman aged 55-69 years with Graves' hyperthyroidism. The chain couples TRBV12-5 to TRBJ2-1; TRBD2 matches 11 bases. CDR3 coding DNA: TGTGCTAGTGGTTTCCTTAGCGGGAGGGTCTACAATGAGCAGTTCTTC. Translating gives CASGFLSGRVYNEQFF.